This passage covers 18 T cell receptor beta chains from one sample sequenced in a study of blood T cells in healthy people across ages. The second PCR ran about 6 to 12 cycles with a sample-barcoded 5' primer and J-beta primers. TCRdb fed the 5' RACE reads into MiXCR, producing one record per CDR3 protein. The sample shows about 730,000 distinct CDR3 sequences, approximately 39% of them seen only once. The sample comprised blood. The receptors shown here come from an older woman in good health.

The chain joins TRBV20-1 to TRBJ2-3, with D unclear. This CDR3 region has 13 residues. The V gene lost 3 bases and the J gene lost 1 base, with 8 bases spanning the gap. The germline gives CDR1 DFQATT, CDR2 SNEGSKA (reference sequence). CDR3 region: CSARFQGTDTQYF. CDR3 in DNA: TGCAGTGCTAGGTTCCAGGGCACAGATACGCAGTATTTT.

Many counts were recorded for this clonotype. J is TRBJ2-7 and V is TRBV5-1, with 11 bases aligning to TRBD2. The CDR3 spans 14 residues. J was trimmed by 3 bases and V by 3 bases; bases with no gene match: 2. From germline, CDR1 is SGHRS and CDR2 YFSETQ. The chain's CDR3 is CASSSGTSGYEQYF. CDR3 nucleotides: TGCGCCAGCAGCTCAGGGACTAGCGGCTACGAGCAGTACTTC.

The J gene is TRBJ2-4, the V gene TRBV19; D may be TRBD1 (5 bases). This CDR3 has 12 amino acids. Germline V gene sequence: CDR1 LNHDA, CDR2 SQIVND (reference sequence). The CDR3 nucleotides read TGTGTCACAGGACGTAACAAAAACATTCAGTACTTC. Translating gives CVTGRNKNIQYF. Variable domain in full (rest from reference TRBV19 and TRBJ2-4): DGGITQSPKYLFRKEGQNVTLSCEQNLNHDAMYWYRQDPGQGLRLIYYSQIVNDFQKGDIAEGYSVSREKKESFPLTVTSAQKNPTAFYLCVTGRNKNIQYFGAGTRLSVL.

This chain connects TRBV6-2 or TRBV6-3 to TRBJ2-3; TRBD2 matches 10 bases. Germline loops: CDR1 MNHEY, CDR2 SVGEGT. Losses at the gene ends were 3 bases for V and 1 base for J; bases not matched to a gene: 4. The CDR3 runs 16 residues. The CDR3 reads CASSYERGGGTDTQYF. The CDR3 nucleotides are TGTGCCAGCAGTTATGAGCGGGGGGGCGGCACAGATACGCAGTATTTT.

As regards this clonotype: Compared with germline, one end of the junction differs, possibly owing to a read error. The chain has TRBV20-1 and TRBJ1-1; D uncertain. The CDR3 contains 13 residues. In germline, CDR1 is DFQATT, CDR2 SNEGSKA (reference sequence). In DNA form, the CDR3 reads TGCAGTGCTAGACCCCCGTCGAACACTGGAGCTTTCTTT. It encodes CSARPPSNTGAFF.

This clonotype turned up a few times. The chain employs TRBV20-1 and TRBJ1-1, with a weak D call TRBD1 (5 bases). This CDR3 region has 12 residues. V was cut by 3 bases and J by 6 bases, with 11 bases left in between. The germline V gene encodes CDR1 DFQATT and CDR2 SNEGSKA (reference sequence). CDR3 DNA sequence: TGCAGTGCTAGCTGGGGCAATGCTGAAGCTTTCTTT. Its protein is CSASWGNAEAFF.

This chain connects TRBV6-2 or TRBV6-3 to TRBJ2-5, with unresolved D. The CDR3 is 12 residues long. V was cut by 6 bases and J by 3 bases, with 8 bases left in between. CDR1 and CDR2 (germline): MNHEY, SVGEGT. CDR3 coding DNA: TGTGCCAGCAGGACCAAAAAAGAGACCCAGTACTTC. It encodes CASRTKKETQYF.

CDR3 DNA: TGTGCCAGCAGTTACTCGAGTCAGGGGACTGGGGCCAACGTCCTGACTTTC. Translated: CASSYSSQGTGANVLTF. The chain couples TRBV6-6 to TRBJ2-6, with D possibly being TRBD1 (6 bases). With 0 bases removed from V and 2 bases from J, the gap between germline ends came to 11 bases. Germline values: CDR1 MNHNY, CDR2 SVGAGI (reference sequence). The length of the CDR3 is 17 residues.

In this sample, this clonotype turned up a few times. The CDR3 loop is CASSYVGPSSNQPQHF. DNA for the CDR3: TGTGCCAGCAGTTACGTAGGACCATCAAGCAATCAGCCCCAGCATTTT. The chain recombines TRBV6-2 or TRBV6-3 with TRBJ1-5; no reliable D call. Germline lookup yields CDR1 MNHEY and CDR2 SVGEGT. This CDR3 is 16 amino acids long. Between the trimmed V and J ends, which lost 2 bases and 1 base, there was a span of 12 bases.

The chain combines TRBV6-6 with TRBJ1-4; D might be TRBD1 (5 bases). Germline V gene sequence: CDR1 MNHNY, CDR2 SVGAGI (reference sequence). This CDR3 comprises 15 residues. V lost 0 bases and J lost 14, with 19 bases in between. CDR3 DNA sequence: TGTGCCAGCAGTTACTCGAAAGGAACTGCGGGGCGGCTGTTTTTT. It specifies CASSYSKGTAGRLFF.

The genes are TRBV7-9 and TRBJ1-2; TRBD1 aligns across 12 bases. Germline V lookup: CDR1 SEHNR, CDR2 FQNEAQ (reference sequence). With V trimmed by 10 bases and J by 7 bases, 7 bases remained unmatched. This CDR3 is built from 13 residues. The CDR3 DNA follows: TGTGCCACCTCGGGACAGGGGGCGGCTGGCTACACCTTC. This codes for CATSGQGAAGYTF.

This clonotype was seen a few times. The V call is TRBV6-2 or TRBV6-3, the J call TRBJ1-2; possibly TRBD1 for D (6 bases). V was shortened by 2 bases and J by 5 bases, with 15 bases between the two germline ends. CDR3 length equals 15 residues. Germline lookup yields CDR1 MNHEY and CDR2 SVGEGT. The CDR3 sequence: CASSYGGRASYGYTF. Written as DNA, the CDR3 is TGTGCCAGCAGTTACGGGGGCAGGGCGTCGTATGGCTACACCTTC.

The rearrangement uses TRBV6-1 and TRBJ2-7; D is perhaps TRBD2 (5 bases). V was pared by 4 bases and J by 1 base, with 8 bases between. The CDR3 totals 13 residues. Germline V gene lookup returns CDR1 MNHNS and CDR2 SASEGT. This chain's CDR3 is CASSGGMSYEQYF. The CDR3 DNA follows: TGTGCCAGCAGTGGAGGGATGTCCTACGAGCAGTACTTC.

This clonotype was recorded a few times. CDR3: CSASGGTGGRNYGYTF. CDR3 nucleotides: TGCAGTGCTAGCGGGGGGACAGGGGGCAGGAACTATGGCTACACCTTC. V and J are TRBV20-1 and TRBJ1-2; TRBD1 matches 12 bases. Germline trimming cut 3 bases from V and 2 bases from J; bases unmatched to any gene: 7. Germline lookup yields CDR1 DFQATT and CDR2 SNEGSKA (reference sequence). There are 16 residues in the CDR3.

V gene TRBV2 combines with J gene TRBJ2-3; weak D call: TRBD2 (7 bases). The germline V gene encodes CDR1 SNHLY and CDR2 FYNNEI. V was trimmed by 6 bases and J by 1 base, leaving 14 bases between them. The length of the CDR3 is 15 residues. In nucleotides, the CDR3 is TGTGCCAGCAGATATTACGGGGGGCGCACAGATACGCAGTATTTT. It is translated as CASRYYGGRTDTQYF.

Here the CDR3 reads CASSQSSSTEAFF. The CDR3 nucleotides are TGCGCCAGCAGCCAGTCCAGCTCTACTGAAGCTTTCTTT. The genes are TRBV4-1 and TRBJ1-1; no reliable D call. The ends were cut back, 3 bases at V and 5 bases at J, with 10 bases in the middle. The germline gives CDR1 MGHRA, CDR2 YSYEKL. This CDR3 spans 13 amino acids.

This chain joins TRBV6-1 and TRBJ1-5, with D possibly being TRBD1 (5 bases). V lost 7 bases, J lost 9 bases, and 19 bases lay in between. Germline assignment: CDR1 MNHNS and CDR2 SASEGT. CDR3 length: 14 amino acids. The CDR3 nucleotides are TGTGCCAGCAACTCCCGGGGCCTTCATCGGCCCCAGCATTTT. Translated: CASNSRGLHRPQHF.

Only a few counts were recorded for this clonotype. V gene TRBV7-9 combines with J gene TRBJ2-3; the D gene is possibly TRBD2 (6 bases). This CDR3 spans 12 amino acids. The V and J ends lost 5 bases and 11 bases respectively, with 14 bases between them. Looked up from germline, CDR1 is SEHNR and CDR2 is FQNEAQ (reference sequence). The CDR3 DNA reads TGTGCCAGCAGCCCAGGCGGGGTCGGGCAGTATTTT. It translates to CASSPGGVGQYF. The whole variable domain, filled in from reference TRBV7-9 and TRBJ2-3, reads DTGVSQNPRHKITKRGQNVTFRCDPISEHNRLYWYRQTLGQGPEFLTYFQNEAQLEKSRLLSDRFSAERPKGSFSTLEIQRTEQGDSAMYLCASSPGGVGQYFGPGTRLTVL.